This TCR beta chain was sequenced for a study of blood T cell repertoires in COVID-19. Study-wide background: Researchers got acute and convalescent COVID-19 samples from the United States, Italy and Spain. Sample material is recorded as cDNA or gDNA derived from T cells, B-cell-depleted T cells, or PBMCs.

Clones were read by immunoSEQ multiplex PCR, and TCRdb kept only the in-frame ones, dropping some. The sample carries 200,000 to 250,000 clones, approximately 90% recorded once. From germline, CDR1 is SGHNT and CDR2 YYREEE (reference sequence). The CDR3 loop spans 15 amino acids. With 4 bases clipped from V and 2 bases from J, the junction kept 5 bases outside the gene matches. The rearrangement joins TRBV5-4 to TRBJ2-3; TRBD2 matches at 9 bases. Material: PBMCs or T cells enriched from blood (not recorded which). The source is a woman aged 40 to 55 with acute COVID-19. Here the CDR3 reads CASSATSGTTDTQYF. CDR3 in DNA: TGTGCCAGCAGCGCGACTAGCGGAACCACAGATACGCAGTATTTT.